Sequencing of this T cell receptor beta chain was carried out in a study of control samples from healthy donors and cancer patients. V was trimmed by 1 base and J by 8 bases, leaving 23 bases between them. In germline, CDR1 is MGHRA, CDR2 YSYEKL. The CDR3 runs to 17 residues. Libraries were prepared by immunoSEQ multiplex PCR; TCRdb keeps only in-frame clonotypes and omits some of them. This sample has under 80,000 clones, with around 93% found just once. Input material: blood. This sequence was found in a woman aged 25-40 years in good health. The genes are TRBV4-1 and TRBJ1-2; D unclear. CDR3 sequence: CASSQVISFDGVGGYTF. In DNA form, the CDR3 reads TGCGCCAGCAGCCAAGTTATTTCTTTCGACGGGGTGGGGGGCTACACCTTC.